This T cell receptor (beta chain) was sequenced during a study of cytomegalovirus exposure and HLA in healthy donors. The V gene's germline CDR1 is SEHNR and CDR2 FQNEAQ (reference sequence). Trimming shortened V by 5 bases and J by 5 bases, and 15 bases separated the two germline ends. This CDR3 spans 14 amino acids. The PCR had 60 Vbeta and 13 Jbeta primers. Assay: immunoSEQ multiplex PCR; the TCRdb copy retains only in-frame clones and omits some. There are around 130,000 clones in the sample; about 8.5% occur only once, and 5.5% lies in the top ten. This clone turned up a few times. What it binds is not known. The study, taken as a whole, reports: It was confirmed in vitro that three of the CMV-associated chains were specific for CMV antigens.

The TCR sequence derives from a man aged 35-49 years in good health and CMV-seronegative. Sequenced material: PBMCs. J is TRBJ2-5 and V is TRBV7-9; TRBD1 is a possible D gene (5 bases). The CDR3, as DNA: TGTGCCAGCAGCCCCGTGGACATGTACGAGACCCAGTACTTC. This encodes CASSPVDMYETQYF.